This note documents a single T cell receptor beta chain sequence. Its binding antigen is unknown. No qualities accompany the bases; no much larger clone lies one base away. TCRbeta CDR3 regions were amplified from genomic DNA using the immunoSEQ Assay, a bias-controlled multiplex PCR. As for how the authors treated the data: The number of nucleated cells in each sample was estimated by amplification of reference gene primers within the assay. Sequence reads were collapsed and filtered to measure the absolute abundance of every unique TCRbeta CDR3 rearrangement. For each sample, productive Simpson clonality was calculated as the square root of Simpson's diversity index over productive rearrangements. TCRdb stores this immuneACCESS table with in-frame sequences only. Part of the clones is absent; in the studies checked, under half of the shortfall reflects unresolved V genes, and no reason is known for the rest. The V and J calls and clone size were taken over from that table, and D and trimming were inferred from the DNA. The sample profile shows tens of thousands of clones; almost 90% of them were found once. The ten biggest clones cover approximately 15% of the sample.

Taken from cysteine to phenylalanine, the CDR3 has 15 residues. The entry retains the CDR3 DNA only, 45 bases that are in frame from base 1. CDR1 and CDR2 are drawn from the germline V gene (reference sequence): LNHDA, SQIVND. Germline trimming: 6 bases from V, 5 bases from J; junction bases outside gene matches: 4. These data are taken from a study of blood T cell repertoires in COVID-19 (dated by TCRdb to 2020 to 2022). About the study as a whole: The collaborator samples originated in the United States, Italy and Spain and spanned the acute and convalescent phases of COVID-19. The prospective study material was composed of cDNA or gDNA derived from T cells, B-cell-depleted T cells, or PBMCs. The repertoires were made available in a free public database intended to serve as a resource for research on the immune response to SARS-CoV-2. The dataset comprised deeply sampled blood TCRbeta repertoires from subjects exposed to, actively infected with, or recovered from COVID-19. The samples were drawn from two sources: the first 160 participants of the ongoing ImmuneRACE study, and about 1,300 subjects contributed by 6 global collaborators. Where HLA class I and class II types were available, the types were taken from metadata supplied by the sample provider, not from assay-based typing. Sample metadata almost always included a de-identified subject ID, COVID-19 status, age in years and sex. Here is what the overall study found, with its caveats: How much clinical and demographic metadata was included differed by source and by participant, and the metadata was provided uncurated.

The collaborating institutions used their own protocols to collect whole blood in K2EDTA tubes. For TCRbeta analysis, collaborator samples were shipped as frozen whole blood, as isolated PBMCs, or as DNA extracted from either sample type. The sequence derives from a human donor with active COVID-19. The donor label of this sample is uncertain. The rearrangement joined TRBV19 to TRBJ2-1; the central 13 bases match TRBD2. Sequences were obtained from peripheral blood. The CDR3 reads CASRKTSGGDNEQFF. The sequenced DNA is TGTGCCAGTAGGAAAACTAGCGGGGGGGACAATGAGCAGTTCTTC.